This T cell receptor (beta chain) was sequenced for a study of T cell responses to AZD1222 COVID-19 vaccine. Turning to the study itself: Researchers grouped second doses given at about 4 or about 12 weeks into one pool. Findings of the study overall: Just 5 or 6 AZD1222 recipients tested seropositive at baseline. Spike-specific TCR breadth and depth both grew after two AZD1222 doses. It should be noted that donors were predominantly white British and more often female, and clonal diversity was possibly underestimated.

This CDR3 has 15 amino acids. The V segment lost 6 bases and the J segment 5 bases; nucleotides outside the gene matches: 9. Germline loops: CDR1 MNHEY, CDR2 SVGAGI. Comment on this clone: What it binds is not known.

The table came from immunoSEQ multiplex PCR; TCRdb's copy has only in-frame clones and leaves some out. The repertoire consists of roughly 49,000 clones, with 60% to 85% occurring once and the leading ten covering 6% to 7%. This TCR was recovered from an adult in good health. The input for sequencing was peripheral blood, taken on day 0 of AZD1222 vaccination. The J gene is TRBJ2-7, the V gene TRBV6-5; TRBD2 aligns across 11 bases. The CDR3 DNA reads TGTGCCAGCAGGCTGACTAGCGGGACGGCCCACGAGCAGTACTTC. This translates into CASRLTSGTAHEQYF.